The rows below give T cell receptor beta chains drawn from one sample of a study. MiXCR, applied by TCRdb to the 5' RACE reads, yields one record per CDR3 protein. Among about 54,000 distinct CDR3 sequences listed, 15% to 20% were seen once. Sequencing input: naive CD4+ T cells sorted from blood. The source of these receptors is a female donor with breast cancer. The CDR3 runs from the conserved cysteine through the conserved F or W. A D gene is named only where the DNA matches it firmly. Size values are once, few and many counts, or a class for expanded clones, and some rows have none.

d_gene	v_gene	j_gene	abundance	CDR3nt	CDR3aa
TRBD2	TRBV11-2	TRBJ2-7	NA	TGTGCCAGCAGCCCGGGCGGGGGTATGGCCTACGAGCAGTACTTC	CASSPGGGMAYEQYF
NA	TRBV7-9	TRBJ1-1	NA	TGTGCCAGCAGCAGAACCCAAGGCACTGAAGCTTTCTTT	CASSRTQGTEAFF
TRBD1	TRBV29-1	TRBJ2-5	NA	TGCAGCGTTGTGGGACAGGTTCAAGAGACCCAGTACTTC	CSVVGQVQETQYF
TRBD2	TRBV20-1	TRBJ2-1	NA	TGCAGTGCTTCGCGCGGGAGCACTTTGAATGAGCAGTTCTTC	CSASRGSTLNEQFF
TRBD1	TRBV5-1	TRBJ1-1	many	TGCGCCAGCAGCCCCGGGACAGGGGGCACTGAAGCTTTCTTT	CASSPGTGGTEAFF
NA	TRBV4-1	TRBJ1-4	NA	TGCGCCAGCAAACCCCCGGGGAGTGAGAATGAAAAACTGTTTTTT	CASKPPGSENEKLFF
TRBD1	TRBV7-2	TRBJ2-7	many	TGTGCCAGCAGCCCCGGGACAGGGGGCCTCGAGCAGTACTTC	CASSPGTGGLEQYF
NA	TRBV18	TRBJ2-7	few	TGTGCCAGCTCACCTGGATCCGGGGAGAACTACGAGCAGTACTTC	CASSPGSGENYEQYF
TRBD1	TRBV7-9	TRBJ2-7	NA	TGTGCCAGCAGCCCAACAGGGGGATCCTACGAGCAGTACTTC	CASSPTGGSYEQYF
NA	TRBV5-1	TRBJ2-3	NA	TGCGCCAGCAGCGTGGACGGTCCCCAGAATACGCAGTATTTT	CASSVDGPQNTQYF
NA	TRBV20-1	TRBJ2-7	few	TGCAGTGCTAGAGATGTCCGGACAGTATACGAGCAGTACTTC	CSARDVRTVYEQYF
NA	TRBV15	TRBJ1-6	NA	TGTGCCACCAGCAGATCTTACCAGGGGACCTATAATCCACCCCTCCACTTT	CATSRSYQGTYNPPLHF
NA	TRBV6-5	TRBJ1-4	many	TGTGCCAGCAGTTACAGGAGGGGTGGGGAAAAACTGTTTTTT	CASSYRRGGEKLFF
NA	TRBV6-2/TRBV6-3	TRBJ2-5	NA	TGTGCCACCCAGTCGGGGGGCGCTGGGACCCAGTACTTC	CATQSGGAGTQYF
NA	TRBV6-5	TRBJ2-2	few	TGTGCCAGCAGGCCCTCGAACACCGGGGAGCTGTTTTTT	CASRPSNTGELFF
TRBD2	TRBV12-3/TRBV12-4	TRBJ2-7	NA	TGTGCGGGCAAAAGGTGGACTAGCGGGAGGTTTTACGAGCAGTACTTC	CAGKRWTSGRFYEQYF
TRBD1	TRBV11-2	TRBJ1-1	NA	TGTGCCAGCAGCTCATTCACAGGGGGCACTGAAGCTTTCTTT	CASSSFTGGTEAFF
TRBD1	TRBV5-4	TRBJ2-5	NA	TGTGCCAGCAGCCGGACAGGGGAGAGGGAGACCCAGTACTTC	CASSRTGERETQYF
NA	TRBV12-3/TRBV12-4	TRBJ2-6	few	TGTGCCAGCAGTTTACTAGGGGCCAACGTCCTGACTTTC	CASSLLGANVLTF
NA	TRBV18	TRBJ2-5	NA	TGTGCCAGTGGCAGGGGAATCCAAGAGACCCAGTACTTC	CASGRGIQETQYF